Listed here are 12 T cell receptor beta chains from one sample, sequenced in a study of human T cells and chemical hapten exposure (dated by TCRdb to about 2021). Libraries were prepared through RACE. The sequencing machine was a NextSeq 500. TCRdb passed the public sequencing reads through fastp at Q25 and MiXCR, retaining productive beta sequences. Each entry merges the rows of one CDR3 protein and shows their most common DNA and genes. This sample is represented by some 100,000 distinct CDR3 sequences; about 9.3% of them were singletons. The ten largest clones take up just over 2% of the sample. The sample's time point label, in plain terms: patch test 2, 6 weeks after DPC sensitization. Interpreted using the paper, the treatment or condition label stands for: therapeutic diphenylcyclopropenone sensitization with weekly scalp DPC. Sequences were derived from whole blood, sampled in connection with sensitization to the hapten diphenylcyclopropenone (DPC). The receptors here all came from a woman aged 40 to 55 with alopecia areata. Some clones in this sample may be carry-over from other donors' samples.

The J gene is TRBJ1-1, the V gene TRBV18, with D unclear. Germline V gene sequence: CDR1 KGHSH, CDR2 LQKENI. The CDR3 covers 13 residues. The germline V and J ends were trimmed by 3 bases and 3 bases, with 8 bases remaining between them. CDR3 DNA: TGTGCCAGCTCACCGGGAGAGGACACTGAAGCTTTCTTT. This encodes CASSPGEDTEAFF.

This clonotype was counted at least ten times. The DNA of the CDR3 is TGTGCCAGCAGTTTATGGGCAGGGATAGCCAAAAACATTCAGTACTTC. Amino acids: CASSLWAGIAKNIQYF. V usage is TRBV28 and J usage is TRBJ2-4; tentatively, D is TRBD1 (5 bases). This CDR3 region has 16 residues. Per the germline V gene, CDR1 is MDHEN and CDR2 is SYDVKM. Trimming shortened V by 0 bases and J by 0 bases, and 9 bases separated the two germline ends.

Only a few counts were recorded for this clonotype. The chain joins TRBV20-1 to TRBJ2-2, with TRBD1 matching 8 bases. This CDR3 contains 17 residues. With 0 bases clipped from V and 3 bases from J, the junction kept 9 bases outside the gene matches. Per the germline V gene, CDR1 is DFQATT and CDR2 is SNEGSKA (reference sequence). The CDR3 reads CSARDSRDRSYTGELFF. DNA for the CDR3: TGCAGTGCTAGAGACTCCCGGGACAGGTCCTACACCGGGGAGCTGTTTTTT.

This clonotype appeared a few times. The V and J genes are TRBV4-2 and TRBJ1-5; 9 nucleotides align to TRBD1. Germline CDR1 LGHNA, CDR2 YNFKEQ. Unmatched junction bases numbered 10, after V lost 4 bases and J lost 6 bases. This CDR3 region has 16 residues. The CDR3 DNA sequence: TGTGCCAGCAGCCCCGAGATGGGACAGGGTTTTCAGCCCCAGCATTTT. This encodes CASSPEMGQGFQPQHF.

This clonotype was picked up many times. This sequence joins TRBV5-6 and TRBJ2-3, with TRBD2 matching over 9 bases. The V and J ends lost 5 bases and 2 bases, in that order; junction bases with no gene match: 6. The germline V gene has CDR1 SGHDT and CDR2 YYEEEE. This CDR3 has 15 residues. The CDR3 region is CASRERGEPTDTQYF. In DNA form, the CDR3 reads TGTGCCAGCAGGGAGCGGGGGGAGCCCACAGATACGCAGTATTTT.

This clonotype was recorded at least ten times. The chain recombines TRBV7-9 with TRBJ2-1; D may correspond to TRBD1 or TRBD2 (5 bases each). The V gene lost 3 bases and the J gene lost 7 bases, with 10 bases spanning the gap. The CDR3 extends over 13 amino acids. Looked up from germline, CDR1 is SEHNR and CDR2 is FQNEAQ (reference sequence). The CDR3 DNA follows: TGTGCCAGCAGCTTTACCGGGACGAATGAGCAGTTCTTC. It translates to CASSFTGTNEQFF.

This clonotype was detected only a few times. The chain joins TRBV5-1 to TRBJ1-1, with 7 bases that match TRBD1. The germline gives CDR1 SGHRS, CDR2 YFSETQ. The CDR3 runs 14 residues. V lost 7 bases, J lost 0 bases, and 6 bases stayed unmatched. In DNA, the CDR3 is TGCGCCAGCGCTGTGGGACAGATGAACACTGAAGCTTTCTTT. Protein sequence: CASAVGQMNTEAFF.

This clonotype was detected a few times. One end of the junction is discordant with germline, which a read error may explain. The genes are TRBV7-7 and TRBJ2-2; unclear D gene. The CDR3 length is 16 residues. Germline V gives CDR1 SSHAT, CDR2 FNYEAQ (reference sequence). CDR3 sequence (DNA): TGTGCTAGCAGCTCCCTACCGGCGCCGAACACCGGGGAGCTGTTTTTT. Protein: CASSSLPAPNTGELFF.

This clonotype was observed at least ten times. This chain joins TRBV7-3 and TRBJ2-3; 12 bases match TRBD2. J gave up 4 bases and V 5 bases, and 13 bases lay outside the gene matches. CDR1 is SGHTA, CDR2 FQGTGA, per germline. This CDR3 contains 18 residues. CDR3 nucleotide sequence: TGTGCCAGCAGCCCCAGAAGCCTAGCGGGAGGGATCCCAGATACGCAGTATTTT. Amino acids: CASSPRSLAGGIPDTQYF. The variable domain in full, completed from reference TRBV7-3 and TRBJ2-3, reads GAGVSQTPSNKVTEKGKYVELRCDPISGHTALYWYRQSLGQGPEFLIYFQGTGAADDSGLPNDRFFAVRPEGSVSTLKIQRTERGDSAVYLCASSPRSLAGGIPDTQYFGPGTRLTVL.

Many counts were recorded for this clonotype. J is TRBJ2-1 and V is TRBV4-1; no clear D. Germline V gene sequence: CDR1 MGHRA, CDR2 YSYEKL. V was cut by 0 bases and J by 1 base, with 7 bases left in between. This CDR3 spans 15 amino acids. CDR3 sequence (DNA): TGCGCCAGCAGCCAAGATCGTACTTCCTACAATGAGCAGTTCTTC. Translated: CASSQDRTSYNEQFF.

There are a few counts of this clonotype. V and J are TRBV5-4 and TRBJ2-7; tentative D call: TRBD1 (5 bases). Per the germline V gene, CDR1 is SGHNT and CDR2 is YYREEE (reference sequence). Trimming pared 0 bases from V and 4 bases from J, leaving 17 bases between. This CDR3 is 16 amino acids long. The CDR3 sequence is CASSLAGYTGSYEQYF. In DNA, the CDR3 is TGTGCCAGCAGCTTGGCCGGGTATACAGGTAGTTACGAGCAGTACTTC.

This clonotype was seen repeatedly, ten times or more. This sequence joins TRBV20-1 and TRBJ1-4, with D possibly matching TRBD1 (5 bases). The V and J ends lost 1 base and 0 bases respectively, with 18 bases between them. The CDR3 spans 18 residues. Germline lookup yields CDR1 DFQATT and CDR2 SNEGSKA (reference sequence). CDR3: CSARVVGRTPPTNEKLFF. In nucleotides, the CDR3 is TGCAGTGCTAGAGTCGTGGGACGGACGCCTCCAACTAATGAAAAACTGTTTTTT.